This TCR beta chain emerged from a study of OX40 agonist ivuxolimab in advanced cancers. A remark on this clone: What it recognizes is unknown.

The method was immunoSEQ multiplex PCR; TCRdb's version includes in-frame clones alone and lacks a portion of them. The data show around 80,000 clones, with just over 85% seen just once and about 0.76% held by the top ten. Study findings and constraints: Both CD4+ and CD8+ T cell populations in blood had undergone clonal expansion by week 6 at 0.1 to 3.0 mg/kg.

Looked up from germline, CDR1 is MDHEN and CDR2 is SYDVKM. The CDR3 totals 14 residues. The ends lost 7 bases at V and 4 bases at J; junction bases unmatched: 7. The receptor was isolated from an adult with an advanced solid tumor such as melanoma, head and neck, liver or kidney cancer. The chain combines TRBV28 with TRBJ2-7; 10 bases are a match to TRBD2. Sequences were derived from CD4+ or CD8+ T cells sorted from blood, sampled in a trial of the OX40 agonist ivuxolimab. Written as DNA, the CDR3 is TGTGCCAGCACTTCTAGCGGGAGTTTTTACGAGCAGTACTTC. Amino acids: CASTSSGSFYEQYF. The whole variable domain, filled in from reference TRBV28 and TRBJ2-7, reads DVKVTQSSRYLVKRTGEKVFLECVQDMDHENMFWYRQDPGLGLRLIYFSYDVKMKEKGDIPEGYSVSREKKERFSLILESASTNQTSMYLCASTSSGSFYEQYFGPGTRLTVT.